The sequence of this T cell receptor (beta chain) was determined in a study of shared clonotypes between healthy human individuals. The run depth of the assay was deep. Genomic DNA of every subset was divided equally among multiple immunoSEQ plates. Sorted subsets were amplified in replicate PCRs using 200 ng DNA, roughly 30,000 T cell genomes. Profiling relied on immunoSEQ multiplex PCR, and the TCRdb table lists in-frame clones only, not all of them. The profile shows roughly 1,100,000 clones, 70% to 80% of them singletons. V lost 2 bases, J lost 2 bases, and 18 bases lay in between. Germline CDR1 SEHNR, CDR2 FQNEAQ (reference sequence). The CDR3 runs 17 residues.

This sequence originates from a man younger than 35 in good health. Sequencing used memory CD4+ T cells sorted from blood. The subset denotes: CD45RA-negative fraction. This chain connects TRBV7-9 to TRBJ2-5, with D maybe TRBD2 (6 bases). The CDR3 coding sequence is TGTGCCAGCAGCTTACGGGGACTCCCCCCCGAGCAAGAGACCCAGTACTTC. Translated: CASSLRGLPPEQETQYF. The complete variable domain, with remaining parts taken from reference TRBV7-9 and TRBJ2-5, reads DTGVSQNPRHKITKRGQNVTFRCDPISEHNRLYWYRQTLGQGPEFLTYFQNEAQLEKSRLLSDRFSAERPKGSFSTLEIQRTEQGDSAMYLCASSLRGLPPEQETQYFGPGTRLLVL.